The 24 T cell receptor beta chains presented below share a single source sample, sequenced in a study of shared clonotypes between healthy human individuals. Sequencing was performed with immunoSEQ multiplex PCR; in TCRdb, only in-frame clones are kept and a portion is missing. The sample has roughly 500,000 clones, roughly 80% seen once. Sequencing input: PBMCs. Receptor source: a woman aged 40 to 50 in good health. Some clones in this sample may be carry-over from other donors' samples.

The chain is built from TRBV5-4 and TRBJ1-1; D unresolved. V lost 4 bases and J 0 bases, leaving 13 bases between the germline ends. CDR3 size: 15 residues. Germline CDR1 and CDR2: SGHNT and YYREEE (reference sequence). CDR3 region: CASSHGRPVNTEAFF. DNA for the CDR3: TGTGCCAGCAGCCACGGGAGACCGGTGAACACTGAAGCTTTCTTT.

Turning to this clone: A far larger clone lies a single base away; this is likely a read error. The chain uses TRBV10-3 and TRBJ2-3; 10 bases map to TRBD1. The germline gives CDR1 ENHRY, CDR2 SYGVKD. Germline trimming cut 6 bases from V and 3 bases from J; bases unmatched to any gene: 3. The CDR3 has 14 amino acids. The CDR3: CAISGTGATDTQYF. The CDR3 nucleotides are TGTGCCATCAGCGGGACAGGGGCAACAGATACGCAGTATTTT.

Worth noting for this clone: Given a far larger clone just one base away, this is likely a sequencing read error. Other nucleotide sequences in the sample specify the same CDR3. V is TRBV25-1 and J is TRBJ1-1; TRBD1 might be the D (5 bases). Between the trimmed V and J ends, which lost 0 bases and 2 bases, there was a span of 16 bases. CDR3 length equals 17 residues. Germline V gives CDR1 MGHDK, CDR2 SYGVNS. This CDR3 reads CASSEYATGQGNTEAFF. The CDR3 DNA reads as TGTGCCAGCAGTGAATATGCGACTGGGCAGGGTAACACTGAAGCTTTCTTT.

This clone was counted between two and nine times. This chain uses TRBV5-4 with TRBJ2-7; possibly TRBD2 for D (5 bases). Germline V CDR1 and CDR2: SGHNT, YYREEE (reference sequence). The V end lost 0 bases, the J end lost 0 bases, and 10 bases lay between the germline ends. The CDR3 contains 15 residues. The CDR3 protein is CASSLAGSDSYEQYF. CDR3 coding DNA: TGTGCCAGCAGCTTGGCGGGGAGTGACTCCTACGAGCAGTACTTC.

This clone has a handful of counts. The chain employs TRBV5-6 and TRBJ2-2, with TRBD1 matching over 7 bases. The CDR3 totals 15 residues. Trimming cost V 6 bases and J 0 bases; bases outside gene matches: 5. Germline-derived CDR1 and CDR2 are SGHDT and YYEEEE. This CDR3 reads CASTIQGANTGELFF. Written as DNA, the CDR3 is TGTGCCAGCACCATCCAGGGGGCGAACACCGGGGAGCTGTTTTTT.

This clone occurred a few times. This likely stems from a read error, as it lies one base from a far larger clone. Different DNA sequences within this sample yield the same CDR3. The CDR3 is CAWSGHTMNTEAFF. As DNA, the CDR3 is TGTGCCTGGAGCGGACATACGATGAACACTGAAGCTTTCTTT. The rearrangement links TRBV30 to TRBJ1-1; possibly TRBD1 for D (5 bases). From germline, CDR1 is GTSNPN and CDR2 SVGIG (reference sequence). Trimming left V 3 bases short and J 0 bases short, with 11 bases between. This CDR3 is 14 amino acids long.

The genes are TRBV4-2 and TRBJ2-7; D gene uncertain. This CDR3 spans 12 amino acids. V was cut by 1 base and J by 6 bases, with 7 bases left in between. Per germline, CDR1 LGHNA and CDR2 YNFKEQ. The CDR3 here is CASSQGRAEQYF. As DNA, the CDR3 is TGTGCCAGCAGCCAAGGACGGGCCGAGCAGTACTTC.

The chain combines TRBV5-4 with TRBJ2-7, with TRBD1 matching over 7 bases. Losses at the gene ends were 3 bases for V and 0 bases for J; bases not matched to a gene: 9. The CDR3 spans 16 residues. From germline, CDR1 is SGHNT and CDR2 YYREEE (reference sequence). CDR3 region: CASSSGGTVYSYEQYF. The CDR3 nucleotides are TGTGCCAGCAGCTCCGGTGGGACAGTCTACTCCTACGAGCAGTACTTC.

The genes are TRBV7-6 and TRBJ2-2, with TRBD1 matching 9 bases. CDR3 size: 16 residues. Trimming took 5 bases from V and 4 from J; bases not matched to a gene: 8. Germline V gives CDR1 SGHVS, CDR2 FNYEAQ. The CDR3: CASSPTGGPGTGELFF. DNA for the CDR3: TGTGCCAGCAGCCCGACAGGGGGGCCGGGCACCGGGGAGCTGTTTTTT. The variable domain in full, with the rest retrieved from reference TRBV7-6 and TRBJ2-2, is GAGVSQSPRYKVTKRGQDVALRCDPISGHVSLYWYRQALGQGPEFLTYFNYEAQQDKSGLPNDRFSAERPEGSISTLTIQRTEQRDSAMYRCASSPTGGPGTGELFFGEGSRLTVL.

Of note for this clone: It is likely a read error: a sequence one base away is far more abundant. This chain joins TRBV11-2 and TRBJ1-1; D is perhaps TRBD1 (6 bases). Germline V lookup: CDR1 SGHAT, CDR2 FQNNGV. This CDR3 comprises 13 residues. The CDR3 is CASSPGQNTGAFF. The CDR3 DNA reads as TGTGCCAGCAGCCCAGGACAGAACACTGGAGCTTTCTTT.

This chain links TRBV21-1 with TRBJ2-1; the table's TRBD2 call for D was not verified on the DNA. TRBV21-1 is a pseudogene. The CDR3 loop spans 14 amino acids. This CDR3 reads CASPWRGANNEQFF. CDR3 coding DNA: TGTGCCAGCCCTTGGAGGGGCGCCAACAATGAGCAGTTCTTC.

This clone was counted only a few times. A read error likely explains this, since a far larger clone differs by one base. This chain joins TRBV25-1 and TRBJ1-1; TRBD1 is a possible D gene (6 bases). This CDR3 has 15 amino acids. CDR1 is MGHDK, CDR2 SYGVNS, per germline. Trimming cost V 6 bases and J 1 base, with 15 bases left between them. The DNA for the CDR3 is TGTGCCAGCAGGCCAAGAAGGGGGACGAACACTGAAGCTTTCTTT. Translating gives CASRPRRGTNTEAFF.

The chain has TRBV7-3 and TRBJ2-3; D not resolved. The CDR3 is made up of 12 amino acids. V was pared by 5 bases and J by 2 bases, with 5 bases between. The germline V gene encodes CDR1 SGHTA and CDR2 FQGTGA. The CDR3 coding sequence is TGTGCCAGCAGCAGGCCCACAGATACGCAGTATTTT. Encoded protein: CASSRPTDTQYF.

Only one count was recorded for this clone. The CDR3 DNA reads TGTGCCAGCAGCTTAATGGGTAATGAGCAGTTCTTC. It encodes CASSLMGNEQFF. The chain links TRBV11-3 to TRBJ2-1, with unresolved D. The CDR3 sequence is 12 residues long. Trimming left V 2 bases short and J 7 bases short, with 6 bases between. Germline CDR1 SGHNT, CDR2 YENEEA.

This chain links TRBV6-1 with TRBJ2-2; TRBD1 aligns across 7 bases. The length of the CDR3 is 15 residues. Trimming took 3 bases from V and 6 from J; bases not matched to a gene: 7. Germline CDR1 reads MNHNS; CDR2 reads SASEGT. CDR3 in DNA: TGTGCCAGCAGTGAGGGGATGGGGACAGCCGGGGAGCTGTTTTTT. Translated: CASSEGMGTAGELFF.

The chain joins TRBV27 to TRBJ2-4; TRBD1 aligns across 8 bases. Germline-derived CDR1 and CDR2 are MNHEY and SMNVEV (reference sequence). V shed 0 bases and J 7 bases; nucleotides not matched to a gene: 11. The CDR3 has 17 residues. CDR3 amino acids: CASSLSVETGGRNIQYF. DNA of the CDR3: TGTGCCAGCAGTTTATCCGTAGAAACAGGGGGACGCAACATTCAGTACTTC.

This clone was seen at least ten times. The V and J genes are TRBV4-1 and TRBJ1-4; D ambiguous. The CDR3 runs to 12 residues. In germline, CDR1 is MGHRA, CDR2 YSYEKL. V shed 7 bases and J shed 4 bases, with 7 bases lying between them. CDR3 bases: TGCGCCAGCATGGGGATTAATGAAAAACTGTTTTTT. Translating gives CASMGINEKLFF.

The CDR3 here is CSVEGLAGEGTNEQFF. CDR3 in DNA: TGCAGCGTTGAAGGGCTAGCGGGAGAGGGTACCAATGAGCAGTTCTTC. The chain employs TRBV29-1 and TRBJ2-1, with 10 bases lining up with TRBD2. Germline V gives CDR1 SQVTM, CDR2 ANQGSEA. The length of the CDR3 is 16 residues. Trimming removed 1 base from V and 6 bases from J; junction bases left unmatched: 9.

V usage is TRBV5-6 and J usage is TRBJ2-7; 7 positions agree with TRBD1. Germline V gene sequence: CDR1 SGHDT, CDR2 YYEEEE. V lost 5 bases, J lost 2 bases, and 4 bases stayed unmatched. The CDR3 length is 13 residues. DNA for the CDR3: TGTGCCAGCAGTCGGACAGGAACCTACGAGCAGTACTTC. Translating gives CASSRTGTYEQYF.

This rearrangement joins TRBV6-1 to TRBJ2-3; TRBD2 agrees at 11 bases. The CDR3 contains 15 residues. V trimming: 6 bases; J trimming: 5 bases; junction bases outside the gene matches: 7. The germline CDR1 and CDR2 sequences are MNHNS and SASEGT. CDR3 nucleotides: TGTGCCAGCAGCTTTAGCGGGAGGGGGGTAGATACGCAGTATTTT. It encodes CASSFSGRGVDTQYF.

In its sample, this clone was seen a few times. A far bigger clonotype differs at one base, so this is likely a read error. This specimen includes other DNA sequences encoding the same CDR3. The genes are TRBV6-1 and TRBJ2-6; a weak D match, TRBD2 (5 bases). CDR3 length: 16 amino acids. CDR1 is MNHNS and CDR2 is SASEGT in the germline V gene. CDR3 protein: CASSELDFSGANVLTF. For the CDR3, the DNA is TGTGCCAGCAGTGAATTGGACTTCTCTGGTGCCAACGTCCTGACTTTC.

The chain couples TRBV11-1 to TRBJ2-6, with 9 bases matching TRBD1. CDR3 size: 17 residues. CDR1 and CDR2 (germline): SGHAT, FQDESV (reference sequence). V lost 8 bases, J lost 0 bases, and 8 bases stayed unmatched. Here the CDR3 reads CASCPGTGYSGANVLTF. CDR3 DNA: TGTGCCAGCTGCCCGGGGACAGGGTACTCTGGGGCCAACGTCCTGACTTTC.

The V and J genes are TRBV18 and TRBJ2-5, with TRBD1 identical over 11 bases. The germline V gene has CDR1 KGHSH and CDR2 LQKENI. V trimming: 3 bases; J trimming: 5 bases; junction bases outside the gene matches: 2. The CDR3 covers 14 residues. This chain's CDR3 is CASSPDRGRETQYF. The CDR3 DNA follows: TGTGCCAGCTCACCGGACAGGGGGCGGGAGACCCAGTACTTC.

The chain recombines TRBV6-1 with TRBJ1-2; D is unclear. Germline V CDR1 and CDR2: MNHNS, SASEGT. The CDR3 has 14 amino acids. Trimming took 4 bases from V and 0 from J, leaving 9 bases between them. The CDR3 protein is CASSALTTNYGYTF. CDR3 nucleotides: TGTGCCAGCAGTGCGCTTACGACTAACTATGGCTACACCTTC.